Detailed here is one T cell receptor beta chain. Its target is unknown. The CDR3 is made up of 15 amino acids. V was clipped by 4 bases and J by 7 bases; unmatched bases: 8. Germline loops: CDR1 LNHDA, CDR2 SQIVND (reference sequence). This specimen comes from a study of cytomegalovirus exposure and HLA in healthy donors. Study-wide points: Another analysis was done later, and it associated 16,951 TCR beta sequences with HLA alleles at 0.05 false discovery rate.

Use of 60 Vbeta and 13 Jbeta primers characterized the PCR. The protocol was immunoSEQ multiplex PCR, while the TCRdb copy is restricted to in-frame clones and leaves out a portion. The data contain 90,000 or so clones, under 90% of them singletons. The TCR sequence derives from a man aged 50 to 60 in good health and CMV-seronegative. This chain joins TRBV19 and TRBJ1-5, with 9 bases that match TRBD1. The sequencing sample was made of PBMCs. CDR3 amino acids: CASSRGTGKGQPQHF. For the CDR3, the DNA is TGTGCCAGTAGTAGGGGGACAGGGAAAGGACAGCCCCAGCATTTT. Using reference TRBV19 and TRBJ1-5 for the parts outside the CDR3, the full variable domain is DGGITQSPKYLFRKEGQNVTLSCEQNLNHDAMYWYRQDPGQGLRLIYYSQIVNDFQKGDIAEGYSVSREKKESFPLTVTSAQKNPTAFYLCASSRGTGKGQPQHFGDGTRLSIL.